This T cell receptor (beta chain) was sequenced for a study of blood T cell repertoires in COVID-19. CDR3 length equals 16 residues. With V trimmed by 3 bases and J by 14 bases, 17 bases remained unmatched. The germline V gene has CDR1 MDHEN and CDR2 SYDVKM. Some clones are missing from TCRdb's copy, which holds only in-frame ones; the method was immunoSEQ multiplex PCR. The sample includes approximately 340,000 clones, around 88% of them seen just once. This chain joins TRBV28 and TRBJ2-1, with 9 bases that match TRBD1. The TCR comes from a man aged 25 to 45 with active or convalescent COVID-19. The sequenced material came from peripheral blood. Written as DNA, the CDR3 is TGTGCCAGCAGTTTCCCGTTCTACAGGGGGCACGGGAGAGAGTTCTTC. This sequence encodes CASSFPFYRGHGREFF.